The source of this T cell receptor beta chain is a study of brain metastases from non-small cell lung cancer. CDR1 is SNHLY and CDR2 is FYNNEI in the germline V gene. The CDR3 spans 12 residues. V lost 7 bases to trimming and J lost 6 bases, with 11 bases between them. With regard to this clone: No antigen is known for it.

Assay: immunoSEQ multiplex PCR; the TCRdb copy retains only in-frame clones and omits some. The sample lists 4,500 to 6,000 clones; about 82% were seen once. Study observations and caveats: Brain metastases shared most TCR repertoire with primaries, with sparse T cells. Compared with primary tumors, brain metastases showed less T-cell infiltration.

The sample consisted of primary lung tumor tissue. The V call is TRBV2, the J call TRBJ2-3; D remains unclear. The origin of this receptor is a donor aged 40 or over with non-small cell lung cancer. CDR3 bases: TGTGCCAGCACCCCGGTCCAGGATACGCAGTATTTT. The encoded protein is CASTPVQDTQYF. Full variable domain (missing parts from reference TRBV2 and TRBJ2-3): EPEVTQTPSHQVTQMGQEVILRCVPISNHLYFYWYRQILGQKVEFLVSFYNNEISEKSEIFDDQFSVERPDGSNFTLKIRSTKLEDSAMYFCASTPVQDTQYFGPGTRLTVL.